This TCR beta chain is drawn from a study of blood T cell repertoires in COVID-19. Study overall: PBMCs, B-cell-depleted T cells, or T cells provided the cDNA or gDNA that made up the material.

Only a few counts were recorded for this clone. Measured with immunoSEQ multiplex PCR; TCRdb has only the in-frame clones, and not every one. The sample has 200,000 to 250,000 clones, around 82% seen once; the top ten hold under 5.5%. V was pared by 1 base and J by 4 bases, with 11 bases between. CDR3 length equals 14 residues. CDR1 and CDR2 (germline): SGDLS, YYNGEE. Sample: peripheral blood. This sequence originates from a woman of 80 years or more with active or convalescent COVID-19. V usage is TRBV9 and J usage is TRBJ1-2; D is undetermined. The chain's CDR3 is CASSVRPGGYGYTF. As DNA, the CDR3 is TGTGCCAGCAGCGTACGGCCGGGAGGCTATGGCTACACCTTC.